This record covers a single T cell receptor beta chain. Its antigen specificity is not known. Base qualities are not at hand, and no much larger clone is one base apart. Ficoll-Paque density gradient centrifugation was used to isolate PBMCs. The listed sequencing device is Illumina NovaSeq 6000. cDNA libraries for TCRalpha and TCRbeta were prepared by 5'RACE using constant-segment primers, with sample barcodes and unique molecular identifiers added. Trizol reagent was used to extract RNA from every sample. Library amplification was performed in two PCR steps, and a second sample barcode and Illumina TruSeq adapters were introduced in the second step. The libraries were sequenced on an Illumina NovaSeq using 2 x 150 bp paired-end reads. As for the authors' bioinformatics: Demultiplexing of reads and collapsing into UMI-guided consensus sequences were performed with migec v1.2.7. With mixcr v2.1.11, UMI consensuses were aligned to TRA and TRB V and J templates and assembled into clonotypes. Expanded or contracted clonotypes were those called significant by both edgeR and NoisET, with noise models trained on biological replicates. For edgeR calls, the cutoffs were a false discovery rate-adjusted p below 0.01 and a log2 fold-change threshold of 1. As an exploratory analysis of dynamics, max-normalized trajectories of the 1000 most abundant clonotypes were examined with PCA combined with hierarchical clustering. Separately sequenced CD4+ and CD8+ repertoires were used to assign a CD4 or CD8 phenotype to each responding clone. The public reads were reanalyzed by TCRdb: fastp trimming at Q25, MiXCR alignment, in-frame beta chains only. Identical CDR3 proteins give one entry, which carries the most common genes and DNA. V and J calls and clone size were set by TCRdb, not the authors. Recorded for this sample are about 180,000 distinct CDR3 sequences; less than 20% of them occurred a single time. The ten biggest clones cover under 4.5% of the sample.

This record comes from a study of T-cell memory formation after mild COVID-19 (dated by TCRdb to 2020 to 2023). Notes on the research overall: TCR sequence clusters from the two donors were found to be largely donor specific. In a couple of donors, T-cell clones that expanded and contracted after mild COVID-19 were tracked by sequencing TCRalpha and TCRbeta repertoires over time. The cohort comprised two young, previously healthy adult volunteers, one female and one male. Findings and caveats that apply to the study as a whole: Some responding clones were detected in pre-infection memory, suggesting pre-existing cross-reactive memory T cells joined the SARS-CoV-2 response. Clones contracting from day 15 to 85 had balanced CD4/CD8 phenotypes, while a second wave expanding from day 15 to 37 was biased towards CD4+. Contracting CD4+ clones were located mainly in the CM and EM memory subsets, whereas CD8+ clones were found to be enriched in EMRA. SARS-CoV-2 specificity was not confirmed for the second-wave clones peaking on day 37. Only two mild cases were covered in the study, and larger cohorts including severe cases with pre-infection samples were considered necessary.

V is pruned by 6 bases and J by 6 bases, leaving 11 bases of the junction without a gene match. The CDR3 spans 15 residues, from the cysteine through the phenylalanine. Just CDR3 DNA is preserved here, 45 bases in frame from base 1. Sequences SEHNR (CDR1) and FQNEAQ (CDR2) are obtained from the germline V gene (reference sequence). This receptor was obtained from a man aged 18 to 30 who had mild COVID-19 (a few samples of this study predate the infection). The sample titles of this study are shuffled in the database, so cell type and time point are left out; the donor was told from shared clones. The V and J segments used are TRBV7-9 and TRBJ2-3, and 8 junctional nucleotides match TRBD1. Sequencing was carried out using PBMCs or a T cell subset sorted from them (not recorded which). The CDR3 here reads CASSSGRTGKDTQYF. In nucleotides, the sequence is TGTGCCAGCAGTTCAGGCAGGACAGGGAAGGATACGCAGTATTTT.